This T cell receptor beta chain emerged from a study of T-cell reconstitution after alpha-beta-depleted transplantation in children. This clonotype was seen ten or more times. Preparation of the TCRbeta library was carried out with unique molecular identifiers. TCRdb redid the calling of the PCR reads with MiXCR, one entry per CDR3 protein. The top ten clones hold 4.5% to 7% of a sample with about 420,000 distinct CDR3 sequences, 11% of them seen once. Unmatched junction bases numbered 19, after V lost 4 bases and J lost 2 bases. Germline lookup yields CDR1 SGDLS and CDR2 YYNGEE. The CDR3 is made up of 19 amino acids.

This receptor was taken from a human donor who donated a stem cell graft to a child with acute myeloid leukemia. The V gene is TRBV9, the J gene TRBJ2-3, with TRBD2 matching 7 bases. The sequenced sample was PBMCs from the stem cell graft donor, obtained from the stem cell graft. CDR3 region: CASSQRVASGALATDTQYF. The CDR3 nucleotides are TGTGCCAGCAGCCAGAGGGTGGCTAGCGGAGCGCTCGCCACAGATACGCAGTATTTT.